This TCR beta chain was captured in a study of T cells in Graves' hyperthyroidism and ophthalmopathy. RNA transcripts yielded amplified TCR beta CDR3 regions. RT-PCR in the first round (using the HTBI primer set) targeted the TCR CDR3. TCRdb re-called the multiplex PCR reads through MiXCR, storing one row per CDR3 protein. This sample carries more than 500,000 distinct CDR3 sequences, about 14% of them seen once, and the ten largest clones take roughly 14%. CDR3 length: 17 amino acids. Germline lookup yields CDR1 MGHRA and CDR2 YSYEKL. J lost 0 bases, V lost 0 bases, and 2 bases had no gene match. This clonotype was picked up a small number of times. The target antigen is unknown. Hyperthyroidism in the patients, aged 18 to 65, was newly diagnosed and under 2 months in duration. Exclusions: uncontrolled infection, other autoimmune disease, pregnancy, lactation. Findings of the study overall: Onset of ophthalmopathy came a median 6.5 months after the model predicted it. Most clonotypes expanded in the thyroid (above 0.001) were also present in blood.

The receptor was isolated from a woman between 40 and 50 years old with Graves' hyperthyroidism. The sample was blood. The chain links TRBV4-1 to TRBJ1-6; 7 nucleotides match TRBD1. CDR3 residues: CASSQDWDSSYNSPLHF. The CDR3 nucleotides are TGCGCCAGCAGCCAAGATTGGGACAGCTCCTATAATTCACCCCTCCACTTT.